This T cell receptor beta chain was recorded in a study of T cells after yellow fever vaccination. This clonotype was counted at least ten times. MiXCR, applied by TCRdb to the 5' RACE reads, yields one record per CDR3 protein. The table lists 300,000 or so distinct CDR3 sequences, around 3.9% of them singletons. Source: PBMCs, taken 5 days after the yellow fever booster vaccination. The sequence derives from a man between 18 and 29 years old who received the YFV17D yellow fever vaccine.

The CDR3 bases are TGCGCCAGCAGCCTGTCAGGGGTCTCGGAGCAGTTCTTC. It is translated as CASSLSGVSEQFF. This sequence joins TRBV5-1 and TRBJ2-1, with a weak D call TRBD1 (6 bases). CDR3 length: 13 residues. V was shortened by 4 bases and J by 10 bases, with 15 bases between the two germline ends. Germline lookup yields CDR1 SGHRS and CDR2 YFSETQ.